A single sample gave rise to the 7 T cell receptor beta chains below, sequenced in a study of blood T cells in healthy people across ages. Sample-barcoded 5' priming and a J-beta primer mix drove a second PCR of roughly 6 to 12 cycles. Each CDR3 protein gets one entry after TCRdb re-called the 5' RACE reads with MiXCR. Of over 1,200,000 distinct CDR3 sequences listed, roughly 59% are singletons. The specimen was blood. Source of these receptors: a man aged 18-30 years in good health.

The V and J genes are TRBV12-3 or TRBV12-4 and TRBJ2-2; 9 bases line up with TRBD2. V trimming: 7 bases; J trimming: 5 bases; junction bases outside the gene matches: 8. The CDR3 is 15 residues long. The DNA of the CDR3 is TGTGCCAGCAACGCAGGACTAGCGAGGACCGGGGAGCTGTTTTTT. Translation gives CASNAGLARTGELFF.

J is TRBJ2-7 and V is TRBV6-1, with D perhaps assigned TRBD1 or TRBD2 (5 bases each). The end of the DNA is better explained by TRBJ2-5, so the J call may be wrong. Per the germline V gene, CDR1 is MNHNS and CDR2 is SASEGT. The CDR3 covers 19 residues. Here the CDR3 DNA reads TGTGCCAGCAGCCGATCCCCGGCCAGGGTCGTCGGGGTCTCGGAGACCCAGTACTTC. The encoded protein is CASSRSPARVVGVSETQYF.

The V gene is TRBV20-1, the J gene TRBJ2-3, with a tentative D call TRBD2 (6 bases). The CDR3 sequence is 13 residues long. V was pared by 2 bases and J by 6 bases, with 12 bases between. Germline V gives CDR1 DFQATT, CDR2 SNEGSKA (reference sequence). The CDR3 sequence: CSARLVAADTQYF. CDR3 DNA sequence: TGCAGTGCTAGATTGGTAGCGGCGGATACGCAGTATTTT.

This clonotype was seen a handful of times. V usage is TRBV10-3 and J usage is TRBJ1-1; 7 nucleotides align to TRBD1. The trim removed 7 bases at V and 8 bases at J, leaving 7 bases unmatched. The CDR3 has 12 residues. The V gene's germline CDR1 is ENHRY and CDR2 SYGVKD. The DNA of the CDR3 is TGTGCCATCACTGGGGACAGTCAAGAAGCTTTCTTT. It translates to CAITGDSQEAFF.

This clonotype is a singleton in its sample. The chain joins TRBV7-9 to TRBJ2-1; D remains unclear. CDR1 and CDR2 from the germline V gene are SEHNR and FQNEAQ (reference sequence). V was trimmed by 4 bases and J by 5 bases, leaving 9 bases between them. The CDR3 length is 13 residues. CDR3 residues: CASSSSLNNEQFF. In DNA form, the CDR3 reads TGTGCCAGCAGCTCGTCCCTCAACAATGAGCAGTTCTTC.

V and J are TRBV10-1 and TRBJ2-5; a possible D gene is TRBD2 (6 bases). V dropped 2 bases and J dropped 3 bases, with 16 bases sitting between them. Germline lookup yields CDR1 WNHNN and CDR2 SYGVQD (reference sequence). The CDR3 extends over 16 amino acids. CDR3 amino acids: CASSEGSGLLKETQYF. Here the CDR3 DNA reads TGCGCCAGCAGTGAGGGGAGCGGGCTACTTAAAGAGACCCAGTACTTC.

This clonotype was recorded many times. The rearrangement links TRBV20-1 to TRBJ1-4; D is unclear. In germline, CDR1 is DFQATT, CDR2 SNEGSKA (reference sequence). The CDR3 is made up of 13 amino acids. V lost 7 bases to trimming and J lost 0 bases, with 9 bases between them. This chain's CDR3 is CSVLVTTNEKLFF. The CDR3 region has the DNA TGCAGTGTCCTAGTTACAACTAATGAAAAACTGTTTTTT.